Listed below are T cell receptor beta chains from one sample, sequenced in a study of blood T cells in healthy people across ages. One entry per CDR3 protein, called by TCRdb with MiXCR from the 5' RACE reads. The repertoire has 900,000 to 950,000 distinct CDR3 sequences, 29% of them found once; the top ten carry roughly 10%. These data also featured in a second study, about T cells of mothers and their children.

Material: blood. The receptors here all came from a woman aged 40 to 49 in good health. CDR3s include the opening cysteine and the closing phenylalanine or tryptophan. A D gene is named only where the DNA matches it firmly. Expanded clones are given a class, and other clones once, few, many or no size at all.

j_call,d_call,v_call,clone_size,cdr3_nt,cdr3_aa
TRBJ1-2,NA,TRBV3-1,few,TGTGCCAGCAGCCAAGATTTTAAGATACGAAACTATGGCTACACCTTC,CASSQDFKIRNYGYTF
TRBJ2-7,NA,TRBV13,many,TGTGCCAGCAGTGAGGCACTGAGCTCCTACGAGCAGTACTTC,CASSEALSSYEQYF
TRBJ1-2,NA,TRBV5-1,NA,TGCGCCAGCAGCTTAGCAGGGGAACTCGCCTATGGCTACACCTTC,CASSLAGELAYGYTF
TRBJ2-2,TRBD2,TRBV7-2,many,TGTGCCAGCAGCTCTGGACTAGCCGGGGAGCTGTTTTTT,CASSSGLAGELFF
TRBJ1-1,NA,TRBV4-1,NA,TGCGCCAGCAGCCATGTGGGGCGGGGAGACACTGAAGCTTTCTTT,CASSHVGRGDTEAFF
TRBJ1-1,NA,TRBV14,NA,TGTGCCAGCAGCCGACAGTCAGTGAACACTGGAGCTTTCTTT,CASSRQSVNTGAFF
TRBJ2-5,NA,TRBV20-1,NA,TGCAGTGTCCTCCGGCCCGTTTCGGACCAAGAGACCCAGTACTTC,CSVLRPVSDQETQYF
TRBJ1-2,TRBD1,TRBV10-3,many,TGTGCCATCAGCTATACAGGGGAATATGGCTACACCTTC,CAISYTGEYGYTF
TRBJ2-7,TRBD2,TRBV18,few,TGTGCCAGCTCACCTCGAGCAGGGGCGTCTAGCGGGGGCCTCTACGAGCAGTACTTC,CASSPRAGASSGGLYEQYF
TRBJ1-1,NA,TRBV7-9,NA,TGTGCCAGCAGCCGGGACCCCCGGAACACTGAAGCTTTCTTT,CASSRDPRNTEAFF
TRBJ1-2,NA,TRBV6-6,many,TGTGCCAGCAATTGGGGAGGGAGGGACGACTATGGCTACACCTTC,CASNWGGRDDYGYTF
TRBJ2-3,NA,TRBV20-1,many,TGCAGTGTTTCAGGGGACACAGATACGCAGTATTTT,CSVSGDTDTQYF
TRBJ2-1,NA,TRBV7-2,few,TGTGCCAGCAGCTTATGGCTAGCGCCTAATGAGCAGTTCTTC,CASSLWLAPNEQFF
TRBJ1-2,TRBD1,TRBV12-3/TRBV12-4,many,TGTGCCAGCAGAGGGACAGTTAGTAGTGGCTACACCTTC,CASRGTVSSGYTF
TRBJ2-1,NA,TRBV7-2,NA,TGTGCCAGCAGCTTATCCGGGATCGCAAACAATGAGCAGTTCTTC,CASSLSGIANNEQFF
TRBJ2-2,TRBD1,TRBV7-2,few,TGTGCCAGCAGCTTAAACCAGGGGGCTATCGGGGAGCTGTTTTTT,CASSLNQGAIGELFF
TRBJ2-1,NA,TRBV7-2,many,TGTGCCAGCAGCTTACGCATTTACAATGAGCAGTTCTTC,CASSLRIYNEQFF
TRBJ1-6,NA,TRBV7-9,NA,TGTGCCAGCAGCTCGGGACCTCCTACGGGATCACCCCTCCACTTT,CASSSGPPTGSPLHF
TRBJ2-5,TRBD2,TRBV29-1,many,TGCAGCGTTGATGGTAGCGGGGGAGCGGAGACCCAGTACTTC,CSVDGSGGAETQYF
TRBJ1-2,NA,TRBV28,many,TGTGCCAGCAGTTCCCCGGGGGCAGGAACTGGCTACACCTTC,CASSSPGAGTGYTF
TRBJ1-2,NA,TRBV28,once,TGTGCCAGCAGCCTGAAGACAGCTACACACTATGGCCACACCTTC,CASSLKTATHYGHTF
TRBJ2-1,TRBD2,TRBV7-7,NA,TGTGCTAGCAGCCCACGACCGATGGCGGGGGGGCCCTACAATGAGCAGTTCTTC,CASSPRPMAGGPYNEQFF
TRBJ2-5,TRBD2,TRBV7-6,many,TGTGCCAGCAGCCCAGGACTAGGCAGAGAGACCCAGTACTTC,CASSPGLGRETQYF
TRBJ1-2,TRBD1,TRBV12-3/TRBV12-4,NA,TGTGCCAGCAGGGACAGGGGTTCAGCCGGCTACACCTTC,CASRDRGSAGYTF
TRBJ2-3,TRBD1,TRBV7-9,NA,TGTGCCAGCAGCTTAGTGAGGGGGCTGGGCACAGATACGCAGTATTTT,CASSLVRGLGTDTQYF
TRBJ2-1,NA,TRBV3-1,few,TGTGCCAGCAGCCAAGACAATTTTTGGGAGGACGGATTATACAATGAGCAGTTCTTC,CASSQDNFWEDGLYNEQFF
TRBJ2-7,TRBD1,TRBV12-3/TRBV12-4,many,TGTGCCAGCAGCCGCGGGACAGGCGACCCCTACGAGCAGTACTTC,CASSRGTGDPYEQYF
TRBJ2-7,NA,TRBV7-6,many,TGTGCCAGCAGCTTAGAACGGGACGGCCCCTACGAGCAGTACTTC,CASSLERDGPYEQYF
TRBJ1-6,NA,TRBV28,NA,TGTGCCAGCAGTTTATTCAGGATTGTAGAATCACCCCTCCACTTT,CASSLFRIVESPLHF